The entry that follows covers one T cell receptor beta chain sequence. The sample originates from a study of blood T cell repertoires in COVID-19. Background on the study: Sites across the United States, Italy and Spain contributed samples from acute and convalescent COVID-19. The cDNA or gDNA used as material had been derived from T cells, B-cell-depleted T cells, or PBMCs.

Per the original methods: Amplification of reference gene primers was used by the study to estimate nucleated cell counts. Using immunoSEQ multiplex PCR, the repertoire was profiled, and TCRdb retains in-frame clones only, with some absent. V, J and clone size derive from that table, while D and trimming were established from the DNA sequence. The sample holds some 48,000 clones, about 90% seen once. V trimming: 0 bases; J trimming: 5 bases; junction bases outside the gene matches: 2. Germline assignment: CDR1 GTSNPN and CDR2 SVGIG (reference sequence). The CDR3 is 14 residues long. The sample was peripheral blood. The origin of this receptor is a woman of 80 years or more in a cohort sampled during active or convalescent COVID-19. The V and J genes are TRBV30 and TRBJ2-2; 8 positions match TRBD2. CDR3 nucleotides: TGTGCCTGGAGTGTCGCGGGAGGAACCGGGGAGCTGTTTTTT. Its protein is CAWSVAGGTGELFF.